The rows below give T cell receptor beta chains drawn from one sample of a study of neurological immune-mediated disorders. TCRdb reanalysed the 5' RACE reads using MiXCR and keeps one entry per CDR3 protein. Of 20,000 to 30,000 distinct CDR3 sequences in the sample, roughly 2.5% were seen once. Sequenced: PBMCs. The origin of the receptors is a woman between 50 and 59 years old with multiple sclerosis. Each CDR3 is given with its conserved first and last residue. Clone sizes are shown as once, few or many counts, or a class when the clone is expanded.

clone size,J gene,CDR3 length,V gene,CDR3 protein
many,TRBJ1-1,14,TRBV19,CASSNAPTVTEAFF
many,TRBJ2-7,14,TRBV7-2,CASSLGGNSYEQYF
many,TRBJ2-1,15,TRBV10-3,CAISEGLAGWGEQFF
many,TRBJ2-1,15,TRBV3-1,CASKGGLAGVNEQFF
many,TRBJ2-5,11,TRBV29-1,CSVRLEETQYF
medium-sized,TRBJ2-7,13,TRBV10-3,CAITPGNSYEQYF
many,TRBJ2-7,17,TRBV5-1,CASSPGLAGVGSYEQYF
many,TRBJ2-1,12,TRBV7-2,CASSFTRNEQFF
many,TRBJ1-1,12,TRBV29-1,CSGQDRHTEAFF
many,TRBJ1-5,15,TRBV6-6,CASSAMGQYQQPQHF
many,TRBJ2-7,16,TRBV20-1,CSARDNWRGDSYEQYF